Below, 5 T cell receptor beta chains from the same sample are listed, as sequenced in a study of T-cell reconstitution after alpha-beta-depleted transplantation in children. Preparation of the TCRbeta library involved a method that used unique molecular identifiers. One entry per CDR3 protein, called by TCRdb with MiXCR from the PCR reads. Of roughly 310,000 distinct CDR3 sequences listed, approximately 20% were seen once; the top ten hold around 9.9%. The specimen was PBMCs, mostly from graft donor cells, collected 180 days after TCRalphabeta/CD19-depleted stem cell transplant. The source is a male patient younger than 18 who had a stem cell transplant for acute lymphoblastic leukemia, so the T cells may come from the graft donor.

The chain combines TRBV18 with TRBJ1-1; no firm D call. From germline, CDR1 is KGHSH and CDR2 LQKENI. This CDR3 spans 14 amino acids. Trimming removed 2 bases at V and 0 bases at J, with 7 bases between. The CDR3 spells CASSPSQLNTEAFF. The CDR3, as DNA: TGTGCCAGCTCACCAAGCCAGCTGAACACTGAAGCTTTCTTT.

This clonotype was seen a few times. CDR3 DNA: TGTGCCATCAGCCCGGGACAGGGGCCAACCCAGTACTTC. Encoded protein: CAISPGQGPTQYF. The chain combines TRBV10-3 with TRBJ2-5; 10 nucleotides agree with TRBD1. The CDR3 has 13 residues. Germline-derived CDR1 and CDR2 are ENHRY and SYGVKD. With V trimmed by 6 bases and J by 8 bases, 6 bases remained unmatched.

This chain connects TRBV6-1 to TRBJ2-7; unclear D gene. The V end lost 6 bases, the J end lost 0 bases, and 12 bases lay between the germline ends. In germline, CDR1 is MNHNS, CDR2 SASEGT. The CDR3 consists of 14 residues. The CDR3 DNA sequence: TGTGCCAGCAGGGGCCCCCTAAGCTCCTACGAGCAGTACTTC. Its protein is CASRGPLSSYEQYF.

The gene calls are TRBV7-8 and TRBJ1-5; TRBD1 matches 12 bases. Germline trimming cut 5 bases from V and 9 bases from J; bases unmatched to any gene: 8. The length of the CDR3 is 15 residues. Germline V CDR1 and CDR2: SGHVS, FQNEAQ. CDR3 loop: CASSLGTGGSLPQHF. CDR3 sequence (DNA): TGTGCCAGCAGCCTCGGGACAGGGGGCAGTTTGCCCCAGCATTTT.

The chain links TRBV20-1 to TRBJ2-7; no reliable D call. This CDR3 is built from 13 residues. The germline V gene encodes CDR1 DFQATT and CDR2 SNEGSKA (reference sequence). Trimming cost V 1 base and J 1 base, with 8 bases left between them. This CDR3 reads CSARVAGSYEQYF. CDR3 coding DNA: TGCAGTGCTAGAGTCGCAGGATCCTACGAGCAGTACTTC.